The 24 T cell receptor beta chains reported below all come from one sample, sequenced in a study of T cell repertoires in cytomegalovirus infection. Antigens for these TCRs are unknown. TCRdb re-called the reads through MiXCR, storing one row per CDR3 protein. The sample consists of 750,000 to 900,000 distinct CDR3 sequences, just under 30% of them appearing once. Specimen: cultured CD8+ T cells from PBMCs, collected from culture after CMV antigen stimulation. The receptor set was obtained from a human donor in good health (CMV status not recorded). Some clones in this sample may be carry-over from other donors' samples.

The V gene is TRBV10-3, the J gene TRBJ2-7; maybe TRBD1 (7 bases). V lost 6 bases and J 5 bases, leaving 14 bases between the germline ends. From germline, CDR1 is ENHRY and CDR2 SYGVKD. The CDR3 is 13 residues long. This CDR3 reads CAIRKGGGDEQYV. In nucleotides, the CDR3 is TGTGCCATCAGGAAAGGAGGGGGCGACGAGCAGTACGTC.

V gene TRBV4-1 combines with J gene TRBJ1-5, with D unresolved. The CDR3 is made up of 17 amino acids. CDR1 and CDR2 from the germline V gene are MGHRA and YSYEKL. Trimming took off 0 bases at V and 3 bases at J, with 15 bases between the two ends. CDR3: CASSQESWGGINQPQHF. The CDR3, as DNA: TGCGCCAGCAGCCAAGAGTCTTGGGGAGGAATCAATCAGCCCCAGCATTTT.

The chain has TRBV7-9 and TRBJ1-4; D is ambiguous. Germline loops: CDR1 SEHNR, CDR2 FQNEAQ (reference sequence). The CDR3 covers 14 residues. Deletions cut 3 bases from V and 0 bases from J, with 5 bases between. The chain's CDR3 is CASSLEATNEKLFF. The CDR3 DNA is TGTGCCAGCAGCTTGGAAGCAACTAATGAAAAACTGTTTTTT. The whole variable domain, remainder taken from reference TRBV7-9 and TRBJ1-4, is DTGVSQNPRHKITKRGQNVTFRCDPISEHNRLYWYRQTLGQGPEFLTYFQNEAQLEKSRLLSDRFSAERPKGSFSTLEIQRTEQGDSAMYLCASSLEATNEKLFFGSGTQLSVL.

This clonotype was picked up one time. The chain joins TRBV5-4 to TRBJ1-1, with D uncertain. Trimming cost V 0 bases and J 7 bases, with 10 bases left between them. In germline, CDR1 is SGHNT, CDR2 YYREEE (reference sequence). CDR3 length equals 13 residues. In nucleotides, the CDR3 is TGTGCCAGCAGCTTGGAAGGTGAATTTGAAGCTTTCTTT. It codes for CASSLEGEFEAFF. The full variable domain, its missing parts supplied by reference TRBV5-4 and TRBJ1-1, is ETGVTQSPTHLIKTRGQQVTLRCSSQSGHNTVSWYQQALGQGPQFIFQYYREEENGRGNFPPRFSGLQFPNYSSELNVNALELDDSALYLCASSLEGEFEAFFGQGTRLTVV.

V and J are TRBV28 and TRBJ2-7; D ambiguous. This CDR3 is built from 14 residues. V gave up 6 bases and J gave up 7 bases, with 19 bases separating them. From germline, CDR1 is MDHEN and CDR2 SYDVKM. The CDR3 sequence is CASSPRLGFGEQYV. CDR3 nucleotides: TGTGCCAGCAGCCCCCGGCTGGGGTTTGGGGAGCAGTACGTC.

This clonotype was found many times. V and J are TRBV12-3 or TRBV12-4 and TRBJ2-5; TRBD2 is a possible D gene (7 bases). The CDR3 contains 15 residues. The V end was cut by 7 bases, the J end by 4 bases, with 19 bases between. DNA for the CDR3: TGTGCCAGCACCTTGGGGGGGGGAGGGGGAGAGACCCAGTACTTC. It translates to CASTLGGGGGETQYF.

This clonotype was observed a few times. This chain uses TRBV7-9 with TRBJ2-2; unclear D gene. The V gene lost 5 bases and the J gene lost 1 base, with 20 bases spanning the gap. The CDR3 loop spans 18 amino acids. Germline V gene lookup returns CDR1 SEHNR and CDR2 FQNEAQ (reference sequence). The CDR3, as DNA: TGTGCCAGCAGCCCTTCACCTAGGCAGGTTTGGAACACCGGGGAGCTGTTTTTT. Amino acids: CASSPSPRQVWNTGELFF.

The table lists this clonotype with a few counts. An end of the junction differs from the germline gene, which may be a read error. V is TRBV6-2 or TRBV6-3 and J is TRBJ2-5, with D perhaps assigned TRBD1 or TRBD2 (6 bases each). The germline V gene encodes CDR1 MNHEY and CDR2 SVGEGT. The CDR3 covers 17 residues. CDR3 nucleotides: TGTGCCAGCAGTTACACCCGGAGGGGGGTAACTCAAGACACCCAGTACTTC. Encoded protein: CASSYTRRGVTQDTQYF.

The chain has TRBV4-1 and TRBJ1-5, with D perhaps TRBD1 (6 bases). V was shortened by 0 bases and J by 4 bases, with 16 bases between the two germline ends. The CDR3 consists of 17 residues. The germline CDR1 and CDR2 sequences are MGHRA and YSYEKL. The CDR3 region is CASSQDGRGGSNQPQHF. CDR3 sequence (DNA): TGCGCCAGCAGCCAAGACGGCAGGGGAGGCAGTAATCAGCCCCAGCATTTT.

The CDR3: CASSLDSGTPSSYEQYV. For the CDR3, the DNA is TGTGCCAGCAGCTTGGACTCTGGGACTCCAAGCTCCTACGAGCAGTACGTC. The rearrangement uses TRBV5-4 and TRBJ2-7, with D maybe TRBD2 (6 bases). The CDR3 covers 17 residues. Germline loops: CDR1 SGHNT, CDR2 YYREEE (reference sequence). Trimming removed 0 bases at V and 0 bases at J, with 16 bases between.

The count of this clonotype is one. The chain links TRBV9 to TRBJ2-1; D ambiguous. In germline, CDR1 is SGDLS, CDR2 YYNGEE. The CDR3 is 14 residues long. Trimming took off 0 bases at V and 3 bases at J, with 7 bases between the two ends. The CDR3 sequence: CASSVEGNYNEQFF. CDR3 coding DNA: TGTGCCAGCAGCGTAGAGGGCAACTACAATGAGCAGTTCTTC. Combining the CDR3 with reference TRBV9 and TRBJ2-1 gives the whole variable domain DSGVTQTPKHLITATGQRVTLRCSPRSGDLSVYWYQQSLDQGLQFLIQYYNGEERAKGNILERFSAQQFPDLHSELNLSSLELGDSALYFCASSVEGNYNEQFFGPGTRLTVL.

This clonotype was counted between two and nine times. The V gene is TRBV7-3, the J gene TRBJ2-6; TRBD1 might be the D (6 bases). Germline V gives CDR1 SGHTA, CDR2 FQGTGA. The germline V and J ends were trimmed by 5 bases and 2 bases, with 19 bases remaining between them. CDR3 length equals 18 residues. CDR3 sequence: CASSLRGPQGTGANVLTF. The CDR3 coding sequence is TGTGCCAGCAGCCTCCGGGGTCCCCAGGGGACTGGGGCCAACGTCCTGACTTTC.

This clonotype was seen repeatedly, ten times or more. The chain employs TRBV6-1 and TRBJ1-2, with 10 bases identical to TRBD1. Per germline, CDR1 MNHNS and CDR2 SASEGT. V was clipped by 5 bases and J by 7 bases; unmatched bases: 4. This CDR3 is 13 amino acids long. The CDR3 nucleotides are TGTGCCAGCAGTTTGACAGGGGGCAGTGGCTACACCTTC. Its translation: CASSLTGGSGYTF.

The genes are TRBV12-3 or TRBV12-4 and TRBJ2-3; D possibly corresponds to TRBD1 (5 bases). Trimming stripped 6 bases from V and 1 base from J, with 11 bases between. CDR3 length: 14 amino acids. The CDR3 coding sequence is TGTGCCAGCAGGCGCTTAGGGGGCACAGATACGCAGTATTTT. Its translation is CASRRLGGTDTQYF.

The V call is TRBV6-5, the J call TRBJ1-1; 7 bases fit TRBD1. V was pared by 5 bases and J by 5 bases, with 8 bases of the junction left unmatched. This CDR3 region has 14 residues. Germline CDR1 MNHEY, CDR2 SVGAGI. The CDR3 protein is CASSHAAGGTEAFF. The CDR3 DNA follows: TGTGCCAGCAGTCACGCGGCAGGGGGGACTGAAGCTTTCTTT.

The gene calls are TRBV19 and TRBJ1-5; no clear D gene. Germline V gives CDR1 LNHDA, CDR2 SQIVND (reference sequence). V dropped 2 bases and J dropped 1 base, with 6 bases sitting between them. The CDR3 length is 14 residues. The CDR3 protein is CASSIRESNQPQHF. DNA of the CDR3: TGTGCCAGTAGTATACGGGAGAGCAATCAGCCCCAGCATTTT.

This clonotype has only a few counts. The chain uses TRBV4-2 and TRBJ1-5; no clear D gene. The length of the CDR3 is 15 residues. Deletions cut 2 bases from V and 2 bases from J, with 10 bases between. Germline CDR1 LGHNA, CDR2 YNFKEQ. The CDR3 here is CASSQKPGGNQPQHF. As DNA, the CDR3 is TGTGCCAGCAGCCAAAAGCCGGGCGGCAATCAGCCCCAGCATTTT.

This clonotype showed up many times. V is TRBV6-1 and J is TRBJ2-7; 11 bases are a match to TRBD1. The CDR3 sequence is 14 residues long. With V trimmed by 6 bases and J by 1 base, 2 bases remained unmatched. Germline CDR1 reads MNHNS; CDR2 reads SASEGT. The chain's CDR3 is CASRGTGGSYEQYV. The CDR3 DNA sequence: TGTGCCAGCAGGGGGACAGGGGGTTCCTACGAGCAGTACGTC.

This clonotype has only a few counts. This chain connects TRBV29-1 to TRBJ2-6; the match to TRBD1 covers 7 bases. The CDR3 spans 17 residues. Germline V gene sequence: CDR1 SQVTM, CDR2 ANQGSEA. Trimming cost V 6 bases and J 0 bases; bases outside gene matches: 11. For the CDR3, the DNA is TGCAGCGTGACCCGGGACAGTCTGAGCTCTGGGGCCAACGTCCTGACTTTC. Translating gives CSVTRDSLSSGANVLTF.

This sequence joins TRBV7-9 and TRBJ2-7; the match to TRBD1 covers 9 bases. V lost 5 bases to trimming and J lost 0 bases; unmatched junction nucleotides: 8. Germline-derived CDR1 and CDR2 are SEHNR and FQNEAQ (reference sequence). This CDR3 has 16 amino acids. The CDR3 sequence: CASSRSGQGDSYEQYF. DNA of the CDR3: TGTGCCAGCAGCAGATCGGGACAGGGCGACTCCTACGAGCAGTACTTC.

The CDR3 loop reads CASSWEGPNTEAFF. The CDR3 coding sequence is TGTGCCAGCAGCTGGGAGGGCCCGAACACTGAAGCTTTCTTT. The chain recombines TRBV7-9 with TRBJ1-1; D gene ambiguous. This CDR3 region has 14 residues. Trimming cost V 4 bases and J 1 base, with 10 bases left between them. CDR1 is SEHNR and CDR2 is FQNEAQ in the germline V gene (reference sequence).

Of note for this clonotype: This CDR3 is missing its conserved last phenylalanine or tryptophan, likely due to a read error. The V and J genes are TRBV7-6 and TRBJ1-6; no clear D. Between the trimmed V and J ends, which lost 5 bases and 8 bases, there was a span of 13 bases. Germline V gene data show CDR1 as SGHVS and CDR2 as FNYEAQ. This CDR3 is 14 amino acids long. This chain's CDR3 is CASSPTLRDSPLHL. CDR3 nucleotides: TGTGCCAGCAGCCCCACTCTGCGGGATTCACCCCTCCACCTT.

This clonotype was picked up a small number of times. V and J are TRBV9 and TRBJ1-1; D is possibly TRBD1 (5 bases). Trimming removed 4 bases from V and 4 bases from J, with 14 bases in between. Looked up from germline, CDR1 is SGDLS and CDR2 is YYNGEE. This CDR3 spans 14 amino acids. DNA for the CDR3: TGTGCCAGCAGCCTCGGGGCTTGGGGCACTGAAGCTTTCTTT. It encodes CASSLGAWGTEAFF.

This clonotype has just a few counts. The chain combines TRBV12-3 or TRBV12-4 with TRBJ2-5, with no clear D. This CDR3 is built from 17 residues. Trimming removed 3 bases at V and 0 bases at J, with 17 bases between. The CDR3 nucleotides read TGTGCCAGCAGTTTGGGTTCCCCAGCCGGCTACCAAGAGACCCAGTACTTC. Translating it yields CASSLGSPAGYQETQYF.